Below, 26 T cell receptor beta chains from the same sample are listed, as sequenced in a study of T cells in Graves' hyperthyroidism and ophthalmopathy. Amplified regions were TCR beta CDR3 sequences from RNA transcripts. The HTBI primer set drove a first-round RT-PCR of the TCR CDR3. TCRdb independently ran MiXCR on the multiplex PCR reads; one entry per CDR3 protein. This table has nearly 750,000 distinct CDR3 sequences, 30% to 40% appearing once. The material sequenced was blood. The receptor set was obtained from a woman in her 40s with Graves' hyperthyroidism.

This clonotype was observed at least ten times. The gene calls are TRBV11-2 and TRBJ2-2; D uncertain. The germline V and J ends were trimmed by 2 bases and 0 bases, with 13 bases remaining between them. Germline CDR1 reads SGHAT; CDR2 reads FQNNGV. The CDR3 loop spans 17 amino acids. The DNA for the CDR3 is TGTGCCAGCAGCTTATCCCCATTCAACCCGAACACCGGGGAGCTGTTTTTT. It codes for CASSLSPFNPNTGELFF. The full variable domain, with the rest looked up from reference TRBV11-2 and TRBJ2-2, is EAGVAQSPRYKIIEKRQSVAFWCNPISGHATLYWYQQILGQGPKLLIQFQNNGVVDDSQLPKDRFSAERLKGVDSTLKIQPAKLEDSAVYLCASSLSPFNPNTGELFFGEGSRLTVL.

The rearrangement links TRBV10-2 to TRBJ1-6, with 8 bases that match TRBD1. V trimming: 0 bases; J trimming: 6 bases; junction bases outside the gene matches: 4. The CDR3 totals 16 residues. Germline V CDR1 and CDR2: WSHSY, SAAADI. CDR3 loop: CASSESGQGINSPLHF. Written as DNA, the CDR3 is TGCGCCAGCAGTGAGTCCGGACAGGGAATTAATTCACCCCTCCACTTT.

This chain connects TRBV6-5 to TRBJ2-2, with D hard to call. Germline assignment: CDR1 MNHEY and CDR2 SVGAGI. Trimming removed 6 bases from V and 4 bases from J, with 9 bases in between. This CDR3 is built from 13 residues. The CDR3 region is CASRNGLTGELFF. The CDR3 nucleotides read TGTGCCAGCAGGAACGGGCTCACCGGGGAGCTGTTTTTT.

This clonotype has at least ten counts. V is TRBV10-3 and J is TRBJ1-1; D uncertain. The V end lost 2 bases, the J end lost 4 bases, and 5 bases lay between the germline ends. This CDR3 spans 12 amino acids. Germline V CDR1 and CDR2: ENHRY, SYGVKD. In nucleotides, the CDR3 is TGTGCCATCAGTGAGCGGGTCACTGAAGCTTTCTTT. This encodes CAISERVTEAFF.

This clonotype was picked up many times. The rearrangement joins TRBV19 to TRBJ1-1, with D tentatively TRBD1 (5 bases). V was trimmed by 1 base and J by 0 bases, leaving 6 bases between them. This CDR3 spans 14 amino acids. Germline CDR1 and CDR2: LNHDA and SQIVND (reference sequence). In DNA, the CDR3 is TGTGCCAGTAGTATAGTGGGGCTGAACACTGAAGCTTTCTTT. Residues: CASSIVGLNTEAFF.

This clonotype appeared many times. V usage is TRBV20-1 and J usage is TRBJ1-2; D unclear. The V end was cut by 4 bases, the J end by 5 bases, with 8 bases between. Germline values: CDR1 DFQATT, CDR2 SNEGSKA (reference sequence). This CDR3 has 11 residues. The CDR3 DNA sequence: TGCAGTGCTATCAAGGAATATGGCTACACCTTC. This gives the protein CSAIKEYGYTF.

The rearrangement links TRBV19 to TRBJ1-6; D not certain. The V gene lost 3 bases and the J gene lost 0 bases, with 6 bases spanning the gap. The germline CDR1 and CDR2 sequences are LNHDA and SQIVND (reference sequence). CDR3 size: 15 residues. This CDR3 reads CASSIGSSYNSPLHF. CDR3 DNA: TGTGCCAGTAGTATTGGCAGCTCCTATAATTCACCCCTCCACTTT.

J is TRBJ2-2 and V is TRBV2; 8 bases align to TRBD1. This CDR3 is built from 15 residues. CDR1 and CDR2 (germline): SNHLY, FYNNEI. The J segment lost 0 bases and the V segment lost 4 bases, leaving 1 base of the junction unmatched. The chain's CDR3 is CASSADRANTGELFF. Here the CDR3 DNA reads TGTGCCAGCAGTGCGGACAGGGCGAACACCGGGGAGCTGTTTTTT.

This chain uses TRBV7-2 with TRBJ1-2; D gene ambiguous. The V gene's germline CDR1 is SGHTA and CDR2 FQGNSA. Trimming took off 6 bases at V and 6 bases at J, with 11 bases between the two ends. CDR3 length equals 12 residues. CDR3 sequence reads: CASRPLRDGYTF. As DNA, the CDR3 is TGTGCCAGCAGGCCTCTCCGGGATGGCTACACCTTC.

The chain recombines TRBV6-2 or TRBV6-3 with TRBJ2-3; D could derive from TRBD1 or TRBD2 (5 bases each). The CDR3 is 13 residues long. The germline CDR1 and CDR2 sequences are MNHEY and SVGEGT. Deletions cut 7 bases from V and 6 bases from J, with 14 bases between. The CDR3 region has the DNA TGTGCCAGCACTCCCGGGGCAGGGGATACGCAGTATTTT. Its translation is CASTPGAGDTQYF.

This clonotype occurred many times. This chain joins TRBV24-1 and TRBJ2-7, with no clear D. The CDR3 is made up of 11 amino acids. V lost 3 bases and J 6 bases, leaving 5 bases between the germline ends. Per germline, CDR1 KGHDR and CDR2 SFDVKD. The CDR3 loop reads CATSDGREQYF. For the CDR3, the DNA is TGTGCCACCAGTGATGGCCGCGAGCAGTACTTC.

The V gene is TRBV6-5, the J gene TRBJ1-2, with D perhaps TRBD1 (5 bases). Looked up from germline, CDR1 is MNHEY and CDR2 is SVGAGI. The V end was cut by 6 bases, the J end by 4 bases, with 12 bases between. The CDR3 is 13 amino acids. Here the CDR3 reads CASRTGTLYGYTF. CDR3 coding DNA: TGTGCCAGCAGGACCGGGACCCTCTATGGCTACACCTTC.

This clonotype was detected ten times or more. The V gene is TRBV7-2, the J gene TRBJ1-2, with D tentatively TRBD1 (6 bases). The V gene lost 1 base and the J gene lost 0 bases, with 9 bases spanning the gap. The CDR3 has 15 residues. Germline V CDR1 and CDR2: SGHTA, FQGNSA. The CDR3 sequence is CASSLGGAANYGYTF. CDR3 DNA: TGTGCCAGCAGCTTAGGGGGGGCAGCTAACTATGGCTACACCTTC.

This clonotype was seen more than once but under ten times. The chain links TRBV11-2 to TRBJ1-1; a weak D match, TRBD1 (5 bases). The V gene lost 5 bases and the J gene lost 5 bases, with 18 bases spanning the gap. The CDR3 sequence is 15 residues long. Germline V lookup: CDR1 SGHAT, CDR2 FQNNGV. Here the CDR3 reads CASSRGRGVETEAFF. The CDR3, as DNA: TGTGCCAGCAGCCGTGGGAGAGGGGTTGAAACTGAAGCTTTCTTT.

On this clonotype: One end of the junction does not line up with germline, which may come from a read error. This chain links TRBV7-3 with TRBJ1-3; the D gene is possibly TRBD1 (6 bases). Germline CDR1 SGHTA, CDR2 FQGTGA. The CDR3 runs 18 residues. The CDR3 DNA follows: TGCGCCAGCAGCCCACGGGGGCGCGGAGTTTCGCCTGGAAACACCATATATTTT. It specifies CASSPRGRGVSPGNTIYF.

Concerning this clonotype itself: The junction differs from germline at one of its ends, possibly a read error. The chain recombines TRBV7-2 with TRBJ1-3; tentative D call: TRBD1 (6 bases). This CDR3 contains 12 residues. Germline CDR1 is SGHTA and CDR2 is FQGNSA. As DNA, the CDR3 is TGTGCCAGCAGTTTAGGGGACACCGCGGACCATTTT. Its translation is CASSLGDTADHF.

As to this clonotype: One end of the junction does not line up with germline, which may come from a read error. The chain employs TRBV9 and TRBJ1-2; 11 bases line up with TRBD1. In germline, CDR1 is SGDLS, CDR2 YYNGEE. There are 17 residues in the CDR3. This CDR3 reads CASSQEKWTGGNYGYTF. The CDR3 nucleotides are TGCGCCAGCAGCCAAGAAAAATGGACAGGGGGCAACTATGGCTACACCTTC.

This clonotype showed up just a few times. The genes are TRBV29-1 and TRBJ1-2, with a weak D call TRBD1 (5 bases). CDR1 is SQVTM and CDR2 is ANQGSEA in the germline V gene. The CDR3 totals 13 residues. V gave up 3 bases and J gave up 5 bases, with 13 bases separating them. The CDR3 loop is CSVDDGASYGYTF. CDR3 DNA: TGCAGCGTTGACGACGGGGCTTCATATGGCTACACCTTC.

This clonotype was counted at least ten times. The CDR3 loop reads CAISRVTYEQYF. The CDR3 DNA reads TGTGCCATCAGTAGAGTTACCTACGAGCAGTACTTC. The J gene is TRBJ2-7, the V gene TRBV10-3; no clear D. Trimming cost V 5 bases and J 2 bases, with 7 bases left between them. This CDR3 is built from 12 residues. CDR1 ENHRY and CDR2 SYGVKD come from the germline V gene.

With regard to this clonotype: The junction shows a germline mismatch at one end, possibly a read error. This chain joins TRBV2 and TRBJ1-6, with unresolved D. The CDR3 spans 12 residues. Germline CDR1 and CDR2: SNHLY and FYNNEI. The DNA for the CDR3 is TGTGCCTGCAGTCCAGGAACGTCACCCCTCCACTTT. Amino acid sequence: CACSPGTSPLHF.

In its sample, this clonotype was seen once. This chain connects TRBV2 to TRBJ1-5, with a weak D call TRBD1 (5 bases). CDR1 is SNHLY, CDR2 FYNNEI, per germline. Trimming removed 8 bases at V and 3 bases at J, with 17 bases between. The CDR3 has 15 residues. DNA for the CDR3: TGTGCCAGCGGAGGGGAAAGGGGTCCCAATCAGCCCCAGCATTTT. It yields the protein CASGGERGPNQPQHF. Full variable domain (missing parts from reference TRBV2 and TRBJ1-5): EPEVTQTPSHQVTQMGQEVILRCVPISNHLYFYWYRQILGQKVEFLVSFYNNEISEKSEIFDDQFSVERPDGSNFTLKIRSTKLEDSAMYFCASGGERGPNQPQHFGDGTRLSIL.

This clonotype showed up many times. The chain is built from TRBV10-3 and TRBJ1-4, with a tentative D call TRBD1 (5 bases). V was trimmed by 3 bases and J by 13 bases, leaving 15 bases between them. The CDR3 covers 13 residues. Germline V gene sequence: CDR1 ENHRY, CDR2 SYGVKD. The CDR3 sequence: CAISEDSLEGLFF. DNA of the CDR3: TGTGCCATCAGTGAAGACAGCCTTGAGGGACTGTTTTTT.

The chain joins TRBV25-1 to TRBJ1-2; 12 positions agree with TRBD1. V gave up 2 bases and J gave up 5 bases; unmatched junction bases: 9. Germline values: CDR1 MGHDK, CDR2 SYGVNS. The CDR3 covers 17 residues. The CDR3 DNA reads TGTGCCAGCAGTGAAGGGCCGCCGGGACAGGGGGCGTATGGCTACACCTTC. Its protein is CASSEGPPGQGAYGYTF.

This clonotype was found once. A much larger clone is a single base away; this may be a read error. The V call is TRBV7-2, the J call TRBJ1-2; D remains ambiguous. Germline V CDR1 and CDR2: SGHTA, FQGNSA. The V end was cut by 2 bases, the J end by 8 bases, with 12 bases between. The CDR3 totals 13 residues. The CDR3 DNA reads as TGTGCCAGCAGCTTATCCCGGGTCGTCGGCTACACCTTC. It codes for CASSLSRVVGYTF.

This clonotype was counted a few times. The V call is TRBV19, the J call TRBJ2-2; 8 positions agree with TRBD1. This CDR3 is 17 amino acids long. Germline CDR1 LNHDA, CDR2 SQIVND (reference sequence). The trim removed 7 bases at V and 0 bases at J, leaving 10 bases unmatched. CDR3 nucleotides: TGTGCCAGTACTGACAGGGGTCGATCCGCGAACACCGGGGAGCTGTTTTTT. Translated, it gives CASTDRGRSANTGELFF.

This clonotype was found once. The rearrangement uses TRBV7-2 and TRBJ2-2, with 7 nucleotides matching TRBD1. Germline trimming cut 0 bases from V and 2 bases from J; bases unmatched to any gene: 15. From germline, CDR1 is SGHTA and CDR2 FQGNSA. The CDR3 has 20 amino acids. The CDR3 DNA reads TGTGCCAGCAGCTTAGCAAGAGTGTTTGGGCAGGGGGATAACACCGGGGAGCTGTTTTTT. Translated, it gives CASSLARVFGQGDNTGELFF. The full variable domain, completed using reference TRBV7-2 and TRBJ2-2, is GAGVSQSPSNKVTEKGKDVELRCDPISGHTALYWYRQSLGQGLEFLIYFQGNSAPDKSGLPSDRFSAERTGGSVSTLTIQRTQQEDSAVYLCASSLARVFGQGDNTGELFFGEGSRLTVL.